This TCR beta chain was recorded in a study of OX40 agonist ivuxolimab in advanced cancers. Study-wide findings and caveats: The study found that CD8+ T cells averaged more expanded clones than CD4+.

Some clones are missing from TCRdb's copy, which holds only in-frame ones; the method was immunoSEQ multiplex PCR. In the table there are about 80,000 clones, about nine tenths of which are singletons. The CDR3 is 15 residues long. Germline V gene sequence: CDR1 SGHRS, CDR2 YFSETQ. Trimming cost V 4 bases and J 8 bases; bases outside gene matches: 3. Blood draws occurred at baseline, cycle 4 day 1, and cycle 7 day 1. Regarding this clone: Antigen: not known.

This chain links TRBV5-1 with TRBJ2-1; TRBD2 matches at 16 bases. This TCR was recovered from an adult with an advanced solid tumor such as melanoma, head and neck, liver or kidney cancer. The sample consisted of CD4+ or CD8+ T cells sorted from blood, taken in a trial of the OX40 agonist ivuxolimab. This chain's CDR3 is CASSQGLAGGYEQFF. The CDR3 DNA follows: TGCGCCAGCAGCCAGGGACTAGCGGGAGGGTATGAGCAGTTCTTC.